Listed below are T cell receptor beta chains from one sample, sequenced in a study of T cells expressing NK-cell markers. For each CDR3 protein, TCRdb gives one entry from its re-call of the 5' RACE reads, without DNA. The sample has just under 150,000 distinct CDR3 sequences. Sequenced input: blood T cells: a sorted CD56 or NKG2C T cell subset, CD4+ or CD8+ T cells, or bulk PBMC T cells (not recorded which). The receptors were gathered from a young man in good health. The CDR3 runs from the conserved cysteine through the conserved F or W.

CDR3 length: 15
J gene: TRBJ2-7
V gene: TRBV29-1
CDR3 protein: CSVEDGESGFYEQYF

CDR3 length: 14
J gene: TRBJ2-3
V gene: TRBV28
CDR3 protein: CASSPYREEDTQYF

CDR3 length: 13
J gene: TRBJ2-7
V gene: TRBV5-1
CDR3 protein: CASSLPENYEQYF

CDR3 length: 16
J gene: TRBJ2-7
V gene: TRBV6-5
CDR3 protein: CASSTDPTDPLHEQYF

CDR3 length: 18
J gene: TRBJ2-2
V gene: TRBV28
CDR3 protein: CASSLGLAGQVPTGELFF

CDR3 length: 15
J gene: TRBJ2-5
V gene: TRBV13
CDR3 protein: CASSWATGAGETQYF

CDR3 length: 15
J gene: TRBJ2-5
V gene: TRBV6-5
CDR3 protein: CASSYLTSGRETQYF

CDR3 length: 12
J gene: TRBJ2-3
V gene: TRBV10-3
CDR3 protein: CAIGTSTDTQYF

CDR3 length: 13
J gene: TRBJ2-4
V gene: TRBV11-2
CDR3 protein: CASTGTGLNIQYF

CDR3 length: 16
J gene: TRBJ2-1
V gene: TRBV18
CDR3 protein: CASSSGPSGSYNEQFF

CDR3 length: 12
J gene: TRBJ1-2
V gene: TRBV7-9
CDR3 protein: CASSYTGYGYTF

CDR3 length: 15
J gene: TRBJ2-2
V gene: TRBV20-1
CDR3 protein: CSATGTTDSSGELFF

CDR3 length: 19
J gene: TRBJ2-5
V gene: TRBV5-4
CDR3 protein: CASSLEGQGTSGFRETQYF

CDR3 length: 13
J gene: TRBJ1-1
V gene: TRBV7-3
CDR3 protein: CASSPLPNLEAFF

CDR3 length: 15
J gene: TRBJ2-2
V gene: TRBV29-1
CDR3 protein: CSVEDPKVPTGELFF

CDR3 length: 17
J gene: TRBJ2-1
V gene: TRBV7-8
CDR3 protein: CASSLVVDTSSYNEQFF

CDR3 length: 17
J gene: TRBJ2-1
V gene: TRBV11-2
CDR3 protein: CASSLDRGTSVYNEQFF

CDR3 length: 17
J gene: TRBJ1-2
V gene: TRBV3-1
CDR3 protein: CASSQLNLVGANYGYTF

CDR3 length: 15
J gene: TRBJ2-7
V gene: TRBV9
CDR3 protein: CASSVGSRSNYEQYF

CDR3 length: 12
J gene: TRBJ2-5
V gene: TRBV29-1
CDR3 protein: CSVVARQETQYF

CDR3 length: 13
J gene: TRBJ2-1
V gene: TRBV30
CDR3 protein: CAWSPRLAHEQFF

CDR3 length: 16
J gene: TRBJ2-3
V gene: TRBV15
CDR3 protein: CATSSSGLASTDTQYF

CDR3 length: 17
J gene: TRBJ2-4
V gene: TRBV6-2/TRBV6-3
CDR3 protein: CASSYDLDFYDENIQYF

CDR3 length: 15
J gene: TRBJ1-2
V gene: TRBV4-2
CDR3 protein: CASSLTSWNRVGYTF

CDR3 length: 11
J gene: TRBJ1-1
V gene: TRBV19
CDR3 protein: CASTSITEAFF

CDR3 length: 16
J gene: TRBJ2-3
V gene: TRBV11-2
CDR3 protein: CASRDLRRAGSDTQYF

CDR3 length: 15
J gene: TRBJ2-3
V gene: TRBV2
CDR3 protein: CASSEAVRSTDTQYF

CDR3 length: 17
J gene: TRBJ2-1
V gene: TRBV7-6
CDR3 protein: CASSLDRDRDRTDEQFF

CDR3 length: 14
J gene: TRBJ2-7
V gene: TRBV2
CDR3 protein: CASSETSGTYEQYF

CDR3 length: 15
J gene: TRBJ2-3
V gene: TRBV10-2
CDR3 protein: CASIEGGRMIDTQYF

CDR3 length: 13
J gene: TRBJ1-2
V gene: TRBV29-1
CDR3 protein: CSVEVEGNYGYTF

CDR3 length: 15
J gene: TRBJ2-1
V gene: TRBV7-6
CDR3 protein: CASSLIAERVDEQFF

CDR3 length: 17
J gene: TRBJ1-5
V gene: TRBV5-5
CDR3 protein: CASSLRVEDYSNQPQHF

CDR3 length: 12
J gene: TRBJ2-2
V gene: TRBV6-5
CDR3 protein: CASRRNTGELFF

CDR3 length: 13
J gene: TRBJ2-1
V gene: TRBV5-1
CDR3 protein: CASRSFEGDEQFF

CDR3 length: 14
J gene: TRBJ2-5
V gene: TRBV12-3/TRBV12-4
CDR3 protein: CASSLAGGRETQYF

CDR3 length: 15
J gene: TRBJ2-7
V gene: TRBV25-1
CDR3 protein: CASSEVQGSVGEQYF

CDR3 length: 17
J gene: TRBJ1-5
V gene: TRBV19
CDR3 protein: CASSSNPGQAYGQPQHF

CDR3 length: 15
J gene: TRBJ2-1
V gene: TRBV21-1
CDR3 protein: CASRRTGRKYNEQFF

CDR3 length: 15
J gene: TRBJ2-3
V gene: TRBV7-9
CDR3 protein: CASSRLAGSTDTQYF

CDR3 length: 16
J gene: TRBJ2-1
V gene: TRBV7-9
CDR3 protein: CASSLGAGQTYNEQFF

CDR3 length: 11
J gene: TRBJ2-1
V gene: TRBV20-1
CDR3 protein: CSASRRGEQFF

CDR3 length: 13
J gene: TRBJ2-2
V gene: TRBV12-3/TRBV12-4
CDR3 protein: CASSFFGVGELFF

CDR3 length: 12
J gene: TRBJ2-1
V gene: TRBV3-1
CDR3 protein: CASSHLGDEQFF

CDR3 length: 13
J gene: TRBJ2-7
V gene: TRBV27
CDR3 protein: CASSLDPFGEQYF

CDR3 length: 14
J gene: TRBJ2-2
V gene: TRBV20-1
CDR3 protein: CSARGLASTGELFF

CDR3 length: 16
J gene: TRBJ2-2
V gene: TRBV7-9
CDR3 protein: CASSLKRDRNTGELFF

CDR3 length: 16
J gene: TRBJ2-3
V gene: TRBV7-9
CDR3 protein: CASSPTGVAGSDTQYF

CDR3 length: 14
J gene: TRBJ1-6
V gene: TRBV15
CDR3 protein: CATSPAGMNSPLHF

CDR3 length: 13
J gene: TRBJ2-3
V gene: TRBV7-9
CDR3 protein: CASSVSRGDTQYF

CDR3 length: 18
J gene: TRBJ1-5
V gene: TRBV6-4
CDR3 protein: CASRGTGAANLSNQPQHF